This T cell receptor beta chain was identified during a study of beta chain features in type 1 diabetes. About the research overall: Sorted cells, 90 million to 130 million in number, were examined across all samples.

This clone occurred a few times. Antigen unknown. General study results and limits: VDJ junctions from type 1 diabetes patients carried fewer insertions and larger deletions. Shortening that was moderate but significant affected the TCRB CDR3s of Type 1 diabetes patients in all four CD4+ subsets.

Reverse transcription of all isolated RNA meant that expressed TCRB transcripts were sequenced. Only in-frame clones appear in the TCRdb table, and some are missing; sequencing was by immunoSEQ multiplex PCR. The table lists hundreds of thousands of clones, 13% of them singletons. V gave up 3 bases and J gave up 0 bases, with 15 bases separating them. CDR3 length: 17 amino acids. Germline V gene data show CDR1 as LNHNV and CDR2 as YYDKDF (reference sequence). Purities over 98% were achieved in all sorted populations. The chain links TRBV15 to TRBJ1-5; tentatively, D is TRBD1 (5 bases). The clonotype comes from a man younger than 35 with type 1 diabetes. The sequencing input was naive CD4+ T cells from blood. The CDR3 DNA is TGTGCCACCAGCAGGGACCTGTCGGGGGATAGCAATCAGCCCCAGCATTTT. Residues: CATSRDLSGDSNQPQHF.